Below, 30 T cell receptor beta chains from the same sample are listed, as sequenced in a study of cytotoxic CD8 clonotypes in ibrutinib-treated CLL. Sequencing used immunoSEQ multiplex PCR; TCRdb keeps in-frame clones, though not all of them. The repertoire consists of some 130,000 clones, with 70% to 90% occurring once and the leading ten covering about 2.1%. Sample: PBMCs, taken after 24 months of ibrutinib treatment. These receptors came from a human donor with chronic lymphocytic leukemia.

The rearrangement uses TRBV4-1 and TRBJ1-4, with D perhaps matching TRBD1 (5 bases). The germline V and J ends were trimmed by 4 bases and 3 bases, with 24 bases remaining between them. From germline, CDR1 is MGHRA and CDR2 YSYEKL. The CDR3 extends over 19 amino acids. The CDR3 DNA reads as TGCGCCAGCAGCCCTCAGGAAAGGCAGGGAAGAGGGGCTAATGAAAAACTGTTTTTT. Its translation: CASSPQERQGRGANEKLFF.

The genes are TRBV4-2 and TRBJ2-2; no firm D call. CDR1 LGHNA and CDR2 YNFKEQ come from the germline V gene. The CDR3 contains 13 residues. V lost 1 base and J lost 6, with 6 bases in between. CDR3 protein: CASSQVVAGELFF. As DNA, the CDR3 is TGTGCCAGCAGCCAAGTTGTAGCCGGGGAGCTGTTTTTT.

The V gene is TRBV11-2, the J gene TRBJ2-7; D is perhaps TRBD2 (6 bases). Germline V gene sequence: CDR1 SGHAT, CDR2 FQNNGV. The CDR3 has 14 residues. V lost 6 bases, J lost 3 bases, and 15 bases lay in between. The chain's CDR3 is CASRSGGGDYEQYF. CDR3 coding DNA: TGTGCCAGCAGGAGCGGAGGAGGGGACTACGAGCAGTACTTC.

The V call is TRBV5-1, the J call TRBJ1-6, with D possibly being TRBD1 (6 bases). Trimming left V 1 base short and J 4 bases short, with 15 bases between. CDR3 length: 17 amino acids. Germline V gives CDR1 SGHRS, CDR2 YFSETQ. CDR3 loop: CASSLSGGARYNSPLHF. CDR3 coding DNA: TGCGCCAGCAGCTTGAGTGGGGGGGCTCGATATAATTCACCCCTCCACTTT.

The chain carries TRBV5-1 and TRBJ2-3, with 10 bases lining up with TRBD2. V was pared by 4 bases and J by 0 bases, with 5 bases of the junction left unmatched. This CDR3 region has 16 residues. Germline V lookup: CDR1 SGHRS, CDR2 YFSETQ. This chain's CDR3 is CASSEGLALSTDTQYF. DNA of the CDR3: TGCGCCAGCAGCGAGGGACTAGCGTTAAGCACAGATACGCAGTATTTT.

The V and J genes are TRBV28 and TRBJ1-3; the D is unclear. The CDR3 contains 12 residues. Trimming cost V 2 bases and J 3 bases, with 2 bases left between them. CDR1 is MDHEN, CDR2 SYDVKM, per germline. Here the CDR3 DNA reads TGTGCCAGCAGTTTAGGTGGAAACACCATATATTTT. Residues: CASSLGGNTIYF. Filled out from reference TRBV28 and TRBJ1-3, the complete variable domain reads DVKVTQSSRYLVKRTGEKVFLECVQDMDHENMFWYRQDPGLGLRLIYFSYDVKMKEKGDIPEGYSVSREKKERFSLILESASTNQTSMYLCASSLGGNTIYFGEGSWLTVV.

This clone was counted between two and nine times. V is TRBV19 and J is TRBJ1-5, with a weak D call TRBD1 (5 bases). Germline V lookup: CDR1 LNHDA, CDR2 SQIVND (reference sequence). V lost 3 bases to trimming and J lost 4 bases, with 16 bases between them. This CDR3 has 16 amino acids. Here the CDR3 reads CASSIRGRAWNQPQHF. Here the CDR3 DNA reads TGTGCCAGTAGTATTCGGGGCAGGGCTTGGAATCAGCCCCAGCATTTT.

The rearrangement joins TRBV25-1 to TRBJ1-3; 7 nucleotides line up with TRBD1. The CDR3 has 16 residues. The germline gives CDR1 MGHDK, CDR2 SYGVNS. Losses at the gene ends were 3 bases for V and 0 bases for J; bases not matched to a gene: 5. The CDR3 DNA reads TGTGCCAGCAGTGAGCCTGGGACAGTCTCTGGAAACACCATATATTTT. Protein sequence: CASSEPGTVSGNTIYF.

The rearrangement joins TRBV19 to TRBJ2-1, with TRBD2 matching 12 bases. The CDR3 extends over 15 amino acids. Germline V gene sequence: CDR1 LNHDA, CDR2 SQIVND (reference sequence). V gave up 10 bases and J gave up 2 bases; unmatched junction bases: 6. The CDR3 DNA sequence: TGTGCCACATTGACTAGCGGGAGTACCTACAATGAGCAGTTCTTC. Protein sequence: CATLTSGSTYNEQFF. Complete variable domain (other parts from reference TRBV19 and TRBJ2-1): DGGITQSPKYLFRKEGQNVTLSCEQNLNHDAMYWYRQDPGQGLRLIYYSQIVNDFQKGDIAEGYSVSREKKESFPLTVTSAQKNPTAFYLCATLTSGSTYNEQFFGPGTRLTVL.

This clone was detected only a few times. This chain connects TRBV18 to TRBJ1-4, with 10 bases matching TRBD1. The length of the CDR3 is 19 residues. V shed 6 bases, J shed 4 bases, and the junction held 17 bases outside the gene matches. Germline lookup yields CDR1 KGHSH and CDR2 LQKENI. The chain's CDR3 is CASSGQLRDRGISNEKLFF. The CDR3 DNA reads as TGTGCCAGCTCGGGTCAGCTCCGGGACAGGGGCATCAGTAATGAAAAACTGTTTTTT.

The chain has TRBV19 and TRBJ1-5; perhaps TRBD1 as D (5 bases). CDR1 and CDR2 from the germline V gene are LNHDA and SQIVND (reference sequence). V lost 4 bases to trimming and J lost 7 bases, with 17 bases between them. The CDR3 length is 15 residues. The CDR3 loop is CASSTTAGGRQPQHF. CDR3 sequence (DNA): TGTGCCAGTAGTACGACAGCCGGGGGGAGGCAGCCCCAGCATTTT. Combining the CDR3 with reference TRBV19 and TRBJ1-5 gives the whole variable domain DGGITQSPKYLFRKEGQNVTLSCEQNLNHDAMYWYRQDPGQGLRLIYYSQIVNDFQKGDIAEGYSVSREKKESFPLTVTSAQKNPTAFYLCASSTTAGGRQPQHFGDGTRLSIL.

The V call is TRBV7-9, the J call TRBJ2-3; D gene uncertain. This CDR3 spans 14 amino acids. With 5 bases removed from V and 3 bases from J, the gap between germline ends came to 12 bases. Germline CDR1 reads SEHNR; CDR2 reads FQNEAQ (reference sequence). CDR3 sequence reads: CASSVGEATDTQYF. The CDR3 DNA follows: TGTGCCAGCAGCGTAGGTGAGGCTACAGATACGCAGTATTTT.

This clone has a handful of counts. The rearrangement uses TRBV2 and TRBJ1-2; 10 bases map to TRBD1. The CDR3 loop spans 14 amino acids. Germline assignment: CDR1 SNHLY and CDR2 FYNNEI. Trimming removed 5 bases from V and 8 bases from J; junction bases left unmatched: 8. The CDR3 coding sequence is TGTGCCAGCAGTCCAGACAGGGGGCAAGGCGGCTACACCTTC. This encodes CASSPDRGQGGYTF.

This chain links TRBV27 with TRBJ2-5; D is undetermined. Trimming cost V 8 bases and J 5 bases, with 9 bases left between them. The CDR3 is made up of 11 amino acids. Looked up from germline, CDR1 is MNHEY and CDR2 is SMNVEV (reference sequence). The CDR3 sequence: CASHTGETQYF. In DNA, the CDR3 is TGTGCCAGCCACACTGGGGAGACCCAGTACTTC.

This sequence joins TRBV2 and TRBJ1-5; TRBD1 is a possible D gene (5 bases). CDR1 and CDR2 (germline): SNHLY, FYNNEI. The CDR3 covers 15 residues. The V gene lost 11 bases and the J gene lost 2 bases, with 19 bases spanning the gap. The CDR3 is CAVTSAGVGNQPQHF. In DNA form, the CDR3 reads TGTGCCGTAACTTCGGCGGGGGTGGGCAATCAGCCCCAGCATTTT. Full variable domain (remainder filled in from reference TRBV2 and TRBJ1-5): EPEVTQTPSHQVTQMGQEVILRCVPISNHLYFYWYRQILGQKVEFLVSFYNNEISEKSEIFDDQFSVERPDGSNFTLKIRSTKLEDSAMYFCAVTSAGVGNQPQHFGDGTRLSIL.

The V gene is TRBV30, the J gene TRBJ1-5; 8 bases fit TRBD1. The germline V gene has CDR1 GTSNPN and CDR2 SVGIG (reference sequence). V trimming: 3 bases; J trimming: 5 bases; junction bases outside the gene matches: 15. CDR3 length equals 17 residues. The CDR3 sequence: CAWSADPGPRGHQPQHF. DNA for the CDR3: TGTGCCTGGAGCGCCGACCCTGGGCCCAGGGGGCATCAGCCCCAGCATTTT. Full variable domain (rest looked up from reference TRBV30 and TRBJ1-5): SQTIHQWPATLVQPVGSPLSLECTVEGTSNPNLYWYRQAAGRGLQLLFYSVGIGQISSEVPQNLSASRPQDRQFILSSKKLLLSDSGFYLCAWSADPGPRGHQPQHFGDGTRLSIL.

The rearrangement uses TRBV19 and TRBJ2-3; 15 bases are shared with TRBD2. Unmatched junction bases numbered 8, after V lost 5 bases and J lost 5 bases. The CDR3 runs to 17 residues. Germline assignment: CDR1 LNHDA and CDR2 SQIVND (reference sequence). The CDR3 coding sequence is TGTGCCAGTAGTTTGGGACTAGCGGGAGGAGGAGGAGATACGCAGTATTTT. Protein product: CASSLGLAGGGGDTQYF.

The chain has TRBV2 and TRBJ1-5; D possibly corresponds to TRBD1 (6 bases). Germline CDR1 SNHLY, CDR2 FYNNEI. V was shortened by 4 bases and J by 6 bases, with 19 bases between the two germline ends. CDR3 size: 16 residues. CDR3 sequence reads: CASSGVGTGQGQPQHF. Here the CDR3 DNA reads TGTGCCAGCAGTGGGGTTGGTACAGGGCAAGGTCAGCCCCAGCATTTT.

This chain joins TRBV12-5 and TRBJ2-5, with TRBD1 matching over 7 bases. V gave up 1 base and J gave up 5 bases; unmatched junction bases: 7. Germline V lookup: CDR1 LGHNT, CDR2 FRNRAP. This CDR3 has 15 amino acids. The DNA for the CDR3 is TGTGCTAGTGGTTTGGGCCGACAGGGTATGGAGACCCAGTACTTC. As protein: CASGLGRQGMETQYF.

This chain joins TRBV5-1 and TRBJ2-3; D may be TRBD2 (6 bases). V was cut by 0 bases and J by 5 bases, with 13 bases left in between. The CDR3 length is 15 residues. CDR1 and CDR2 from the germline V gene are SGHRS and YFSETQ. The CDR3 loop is CASSLAGSSLDTQYF. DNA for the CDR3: TGCGCCAGCAGCTTGGCCGGGAGTTCCTTAGATACGCAGTATTTT.

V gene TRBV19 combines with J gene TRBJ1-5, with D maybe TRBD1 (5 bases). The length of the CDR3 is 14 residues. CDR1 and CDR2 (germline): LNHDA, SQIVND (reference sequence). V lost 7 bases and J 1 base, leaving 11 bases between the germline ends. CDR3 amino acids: CASNTGLSNQPQHF. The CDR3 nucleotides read TGTGCCAGTAACACAGGATTGAGCAATCAGCCCCAGCATTTT.

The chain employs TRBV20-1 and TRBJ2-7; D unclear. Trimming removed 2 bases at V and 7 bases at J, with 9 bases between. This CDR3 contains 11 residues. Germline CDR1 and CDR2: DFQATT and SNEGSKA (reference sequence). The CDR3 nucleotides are TGCAGTGCTAGATTTATCCGTGAGCAGTACTTC. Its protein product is CSARFIREQYF.

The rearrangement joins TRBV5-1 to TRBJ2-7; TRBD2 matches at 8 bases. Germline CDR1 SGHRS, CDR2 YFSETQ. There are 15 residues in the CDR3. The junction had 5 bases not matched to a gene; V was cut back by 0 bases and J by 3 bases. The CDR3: CASSLAAGGIYEQYF. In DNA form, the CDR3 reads TGCGCCAGCAGCTTGGCCGCGGGAGGTATCTACGAGCAGTACTTC.

As DNA, the CDR3 is TGTGCCAGCAGCCTCAGAGCGGGAGCCAAAAACATTCAGTACTTC. Encoded protein: CASSLRAGAKNIQYF. The chain employs TRBV7-2 and TRBJ2-4, with D possibly TRBD2 on 6 matching bases. The CDR3 extends over 15 amino acids. Deletions cut 5 bases from V and 0 bases from J, with 11 bases between. Looked up from germline, CDR1 is SGHTA and CDR2 is FQGNSA.

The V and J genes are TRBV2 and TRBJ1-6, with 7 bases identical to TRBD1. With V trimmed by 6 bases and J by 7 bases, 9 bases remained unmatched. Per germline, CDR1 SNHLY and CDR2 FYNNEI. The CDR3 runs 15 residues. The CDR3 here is CASSATTGRNSPLHF. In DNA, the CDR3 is TGTGCCAGCAGCGCTACGACAGGGAGGAATTCACCCCTCCACTTT.

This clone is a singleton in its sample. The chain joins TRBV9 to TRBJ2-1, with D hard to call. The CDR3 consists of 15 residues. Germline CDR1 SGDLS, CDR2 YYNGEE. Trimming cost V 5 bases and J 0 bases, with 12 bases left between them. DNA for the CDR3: TGTGCCAGCAGTCCTGGGTCGAACTCCTACAATGAGCAGTTCTTC. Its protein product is CASSPGSNSYNEQFF.

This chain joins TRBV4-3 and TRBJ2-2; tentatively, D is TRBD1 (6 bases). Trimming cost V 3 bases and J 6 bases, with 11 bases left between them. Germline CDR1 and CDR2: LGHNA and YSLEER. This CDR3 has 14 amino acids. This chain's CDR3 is CASSQETGSGELFF. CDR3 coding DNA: TGCGCCAGCAGCCAGGAGACAGGCTCCGGGGAGCTGTTTTTT.

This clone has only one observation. CDR3 nucleotide sequence: TGTGCCAGCAGCTTGGAGGGGAATTTAGCCAAAAACATTCAGTACTTC. Its protein is CASSLEGNLAKNIQYF. J is TRBJ2-4 and V is TRBV5-6, with D possibly TRBD1 on 5 matching bases. Germline V CDR1 and CDR2: SGHDT, YYEEEE. Trimming left V 0 bases short and J 0 bases short, with 10 bases between. This CDR3 contains 16 residues.

The CDR3, as DNA: TGTGCCATCACGAGGGAGACAGGTCCCACCGGGGAGCTGTTTTTT. It translates to CAITRETGPTGELFF. This rearrangement joins TRBV10-3 to TRBJ2-2, with TRBD1 as a possible D gene (6 bases). Germline CDR1 ENHRY, CDR2 SYGVKD. V was pared by 7 bases and J by 4 bases, with 16 bases between. This CDR3 is built from 15 residues.

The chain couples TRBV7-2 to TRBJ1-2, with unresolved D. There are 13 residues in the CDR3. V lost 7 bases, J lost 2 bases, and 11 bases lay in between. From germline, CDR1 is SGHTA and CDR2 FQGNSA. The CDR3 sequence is CASTPDLNYGYTF. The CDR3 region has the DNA TGTGCCAGCACCCCCGACCTAAACTATGGCTACACCTTC.